This TCR beta chain was found in a study of T cell repertoires in cytomegalovirus infection (dated by TCRdb to between 2018 and 2020). For the wider study: Peptide stimulations targeted recently identified HLA-C-restricted CMV epitopes, whose presentation resists viral immunomodulation, together with well-studied HLA-B-restricted epitopes. Because public TCR beta signatures pointed to carriage of CMV infection together with the matching HLA type, the HLA type of each donor mattered for the analysis.

Study-wide findings and limitations: In both this cohort and an independent roughly 350-donor cohort, the cumulative frequency of public TCR beta family members distinguished carriers of CMV infection plus the relevant HLA type. The ex vivo response was dominated by HLA-C-restricted CMV-specific TCR beta clonotypes, which also provided the single most frequent clonotype in two of eight donors.

For this clonotype: What this receptor recognizes is not known. Within one base of it there is no much larger clone, and no base qualities were kept.

What this sample's treatment or condition label stands for: in vitro stimulation with specific CMV peptide epitopes to enrich CMV-specific T cells. Counted from cysteine to phenylalanine, this CDR3 has 15 amino acids. The entry retains the CDR3 DNA only, 45 bases that are in frame from base 1. The germline V gene (reference sequence) yields DFQATT for CDR1 and SNEGSKA for CDR2. V drops 2 bases and J drops 3 bases, leaving 17 bases in between. Sequencing took place on an Illumina HiSeq 1500. The public sequencing data were trimmed at Q25 with fastp and processed into clonotypes with MiXCR by TCRdb, which kept only in-frame beta chains. Identical CDR3 proteins give one entry, which carries the most common genes and DNA. The sample table shows some 200,000 distinct CDR3 sequences, and about 39% are seen once. In total, the top ten clones hold around 64% of the sample.

The V and J segments used are TRBV20-1 and TRBJ2-7, with TRBD2 as a weak D call on 6 bases. This specimen consisted of CD8+ T cells from cultured PBMCs, obtained from culture after CMV antigen stimulation. The TCR comes from a human donor in good health (CMV status not recorded). Some clones in this sample may be carry-over from other donors' samples. CDR3 reads: CSARSNSGTFYEQYF. The DNA reads TGCAGTGCTAGATCTAATTCCGGGACTTTCTACGAGCAGTACTTC.